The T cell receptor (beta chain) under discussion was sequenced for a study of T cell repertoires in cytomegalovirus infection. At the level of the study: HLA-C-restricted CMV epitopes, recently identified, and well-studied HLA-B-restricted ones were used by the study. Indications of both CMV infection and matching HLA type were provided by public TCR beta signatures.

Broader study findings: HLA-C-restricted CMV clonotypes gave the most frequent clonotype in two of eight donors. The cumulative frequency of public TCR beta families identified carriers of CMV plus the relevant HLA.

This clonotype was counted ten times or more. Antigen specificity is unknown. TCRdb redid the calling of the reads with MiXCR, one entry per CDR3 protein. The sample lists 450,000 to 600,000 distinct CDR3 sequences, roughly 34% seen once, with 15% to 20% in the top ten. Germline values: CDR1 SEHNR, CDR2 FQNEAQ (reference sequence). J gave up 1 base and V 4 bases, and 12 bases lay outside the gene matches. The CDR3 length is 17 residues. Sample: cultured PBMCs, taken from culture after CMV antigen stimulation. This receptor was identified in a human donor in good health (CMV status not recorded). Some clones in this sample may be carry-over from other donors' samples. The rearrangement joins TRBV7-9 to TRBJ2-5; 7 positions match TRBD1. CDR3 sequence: CASSSGTAHPLQETQYF. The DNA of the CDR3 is TGTGCCAGCAGCTCCGGGACAGCTCATCCTCTCCAAGAGACCCAGTACTTC.